The clone carrying this T cell receptor beta chain came up a few times. Its target is unknown. This sample is part of a study of regulatory T cells in long-lasting Graves disease. General study points: Persistent disease was characterized by preferential usage of TRBV28, TRBJ1-2 and TRBJ2-5.

V lost 3 bases and J lost 8; bases outside the gene matches: 6. The CDR3 is 13 residues long. Germline V CDR1 and CDR2: SGHVS, FQNEAQ. The time point denotes: newly diagnosed GD, antithyroid drugs for less than 3 months. There was RNA extracted from PBMCs, and the TCR library was made from it. CDR3-region Arm-PCR and iRepertoire HTBI primers produced the TCR beta libraries. TCRdb re-derived calls from the multiplex PCR reads in MiXCR, one entry per CDR3 protein. The sample consists of 450,000 to 650,000 distinct CDR3 sequences, approximately 16% of them appearing once. These data also formed part of another study, on T cells in Graves' hyperthyroidism and ophthalmopathy. This second report adds: Graves' hyperthyroidism qualified as stable when ophthalmopathy did not progress within 18 months. A patient was excluded if there was uncontrolled infection, other autoimmune disease, pregnancy or lactation. Thyroid ultrasound and orbital computed tomography, with clinical symptoms and serum thyroxine and TRAb, informed diagnoses.

This receptor was taken from a woman aged 35-65 years with Graves disease. V usage is TRBV7-8 and J usage is TRBJ1-1; 7 bases match TRBD1. The sample was peripheral blood mononuclear cells (PBMCs), taken at new diagnosis, from a patient treated with antithyroid drugs. The DNA of the CDR3 is TGTGCCAGCAGCTTTCTACAGGGGCAAGAAGCTTTCTTT. Encoded protein: CASSFLQGQEAFF.